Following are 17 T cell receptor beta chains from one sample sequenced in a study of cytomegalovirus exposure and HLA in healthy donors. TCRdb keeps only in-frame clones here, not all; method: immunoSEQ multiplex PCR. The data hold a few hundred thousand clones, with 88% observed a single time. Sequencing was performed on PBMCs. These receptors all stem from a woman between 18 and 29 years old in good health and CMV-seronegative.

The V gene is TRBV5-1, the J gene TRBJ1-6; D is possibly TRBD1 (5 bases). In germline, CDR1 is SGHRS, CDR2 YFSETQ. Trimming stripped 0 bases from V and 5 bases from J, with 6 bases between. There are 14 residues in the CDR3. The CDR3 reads CASSLEGNNSPLHF. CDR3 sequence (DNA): TGCGCCAGCAGCTTGGAGGGGAATAATTCACCCCTCCACTTT.

CDR3 DNA sequence: TGTGCCAGCAGCCAAGGGAATCGAGCGACAGGCACAGATACGCAGTATTTT. Translated: CASSQGNRATGTDTQYF. The chain employs TRBV14 and TRBJ2-3, with D perhaps matching TRBD1 (5 bases). The length of the CDR3 is 17 residues. CDR1 and CDR2 from the germline V gene are SGHDN and FVKESK. The V end lost 1 base, the J end lost 1 base, and 15 bases lay between the germline ends.

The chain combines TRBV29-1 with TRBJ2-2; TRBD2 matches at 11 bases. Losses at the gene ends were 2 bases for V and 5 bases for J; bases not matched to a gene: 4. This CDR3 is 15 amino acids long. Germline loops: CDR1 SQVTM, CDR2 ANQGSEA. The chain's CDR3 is CSVELAGGITGELFF. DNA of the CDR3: TGCAGCGTTGAATTAGCGGGAGGGATTACCGGGGAGCTGTTTTTT.

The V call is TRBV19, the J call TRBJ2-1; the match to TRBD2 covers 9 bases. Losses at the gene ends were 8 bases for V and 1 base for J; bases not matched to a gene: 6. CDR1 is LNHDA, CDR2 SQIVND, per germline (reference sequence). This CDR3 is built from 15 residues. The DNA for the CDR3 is TGTGCCAGTGCCAGACTAGCGGCTTCCTACAATGAGCAGTTCTTC. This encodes CASARLAASYNEQFF.

The CDR3 nucleotides are TGTGCCAGCAGCTTAGTGGGGACAGGAGATCAGCCCCAGCATTTT. This sequence encodes CASSLVGTGDQPQHF. V usage is TRBV7-2 and J usage is TRBJ1-5; TRBD1 aligns across 8 bases. Losses at the gene ends were 1 base for V and 5 bases for J; bases not matched to a gene: 4. Germline-derived CDR1 and CDR2 are SGHTA and FQGNSA. CDR3 length: 15 residues.

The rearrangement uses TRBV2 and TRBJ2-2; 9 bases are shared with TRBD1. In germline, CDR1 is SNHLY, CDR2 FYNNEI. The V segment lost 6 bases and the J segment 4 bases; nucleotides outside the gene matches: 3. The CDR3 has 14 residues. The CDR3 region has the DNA TGTGCCAGCAGCCCGACAGGGGGCACCGGGGAGCTGTTTTTT. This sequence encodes CASSPTGGTGELFF.

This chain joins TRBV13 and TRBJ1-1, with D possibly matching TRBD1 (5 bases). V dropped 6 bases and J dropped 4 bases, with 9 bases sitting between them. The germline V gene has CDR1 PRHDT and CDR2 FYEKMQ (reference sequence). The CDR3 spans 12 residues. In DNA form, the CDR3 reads TGTGCCAGCAGGCCGGGGGGCACTGAAGCTTTCTTT. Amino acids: CASRPGGTEAFF.

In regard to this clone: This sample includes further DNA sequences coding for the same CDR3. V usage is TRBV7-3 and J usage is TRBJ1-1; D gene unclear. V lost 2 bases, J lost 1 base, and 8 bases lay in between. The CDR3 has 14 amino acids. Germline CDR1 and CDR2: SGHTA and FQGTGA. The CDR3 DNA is TGTGCCAGCAGCTTATCGCCGGGGAACACTGAAGCTTTCTTT. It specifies CASSLSPGNTEAFF.

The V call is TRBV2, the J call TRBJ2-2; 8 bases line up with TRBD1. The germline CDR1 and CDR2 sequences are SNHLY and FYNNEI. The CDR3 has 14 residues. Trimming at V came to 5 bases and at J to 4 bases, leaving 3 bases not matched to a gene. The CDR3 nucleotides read TGTGCCAGCAGTCAAGGACAGGGCACCGGGGAGCTGTTTTTT. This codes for CASSQGQGTGELFF. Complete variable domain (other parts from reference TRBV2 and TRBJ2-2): EPEVTQTPSHQVTQMGQEVILRCVPISNHLYFYWYRQILGQKVEFLVSFYNNEISEKSEIFDDQFSVERPDGSNFTLKIRSTKLEDSAMYFCASSQGQGTGELFFGEGSRLTVL.

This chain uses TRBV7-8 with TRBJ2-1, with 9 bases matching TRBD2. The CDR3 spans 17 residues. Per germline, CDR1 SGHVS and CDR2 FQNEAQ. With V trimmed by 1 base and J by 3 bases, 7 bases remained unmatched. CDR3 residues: CASSLVLGLASYNEQFF. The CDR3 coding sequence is TGTGCCAGCAGCTTAGTATTAGGACTAGCGAGCTACAATGAGCAGTTCTTC.

As DNA, the CDR3 is TGTGCCAGCAGAGTCGGTGCGAACACCGGGGAGCTGTTTTTT. It encodes CASRVGANTGELFF. The chain carries TRBV7-2 and TRBJ2-2; D is unclear. From germline, CDR1 is SGHTA and CDR2 FQGNSA. The V and J ends lost 6 bases and 0 bases respectively, with 8 bases between them. The CDR3 length is 14 residues. The variable domain in full, with the rest retrieved from reference TRBV7-2 and TRBJ2-2, is GAGVSQSPSNKVTEKGKDVELRCDPISGHTALYWYRQSLGQGLEFLIYFQGNSAPDKSGLPSDRFSAERTGGSVSTLTIQRTQQEDSAVYLCASRVGANTGELFFGEGSRLTVL.

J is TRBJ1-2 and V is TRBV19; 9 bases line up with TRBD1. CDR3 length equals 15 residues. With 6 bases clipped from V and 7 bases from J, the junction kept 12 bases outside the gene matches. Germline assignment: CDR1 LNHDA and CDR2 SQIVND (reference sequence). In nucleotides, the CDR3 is TGTGCCAGTAGGGAAAAGACAGGGGGATCTCCTGGCTACACCTTC. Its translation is CASREKTGGSPGYTF.

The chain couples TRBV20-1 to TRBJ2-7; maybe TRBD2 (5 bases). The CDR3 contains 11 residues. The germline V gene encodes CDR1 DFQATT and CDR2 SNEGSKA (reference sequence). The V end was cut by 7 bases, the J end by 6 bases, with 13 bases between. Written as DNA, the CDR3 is TGCAGTGTTAAACCCGCGGGCGAGCAGTACTTC. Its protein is CSVKPAGEQYF.

CDR3 nucleotide sequence: TGTGCCAGCCGCGGCTCGTCCTACGAGCAGTACTTC. As protein: CASRGSSYEQYF. This chain connects TRBV27 to TRBJ2-7; D is unclear. Germline V lookup: CDR1 MNHEY, CDR2 SMNVEV (reference sequence). V was cut by 8 bases and J by 1 base, with 9 bases left in between. The CDR3 contains 12 residues.

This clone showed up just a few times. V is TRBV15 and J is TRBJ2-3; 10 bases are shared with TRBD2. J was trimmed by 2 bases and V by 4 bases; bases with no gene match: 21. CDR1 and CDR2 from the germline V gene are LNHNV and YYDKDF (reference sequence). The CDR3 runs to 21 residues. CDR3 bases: TGTGCCACCAGCACAAACAAGGTAGCGGGAGGTCACCACGGTACCACAGATACGCAGTATTTT. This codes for CATSTNKVAGGHHGTTDTQYF.

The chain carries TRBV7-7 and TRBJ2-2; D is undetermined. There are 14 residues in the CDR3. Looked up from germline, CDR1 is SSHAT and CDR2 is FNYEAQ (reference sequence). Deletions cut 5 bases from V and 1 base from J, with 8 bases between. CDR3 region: CASSERLNTGELFF. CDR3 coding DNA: TGTGCCAGCAGCGAGAGATTGAACACCGGGGAGCTGTTTTTT.

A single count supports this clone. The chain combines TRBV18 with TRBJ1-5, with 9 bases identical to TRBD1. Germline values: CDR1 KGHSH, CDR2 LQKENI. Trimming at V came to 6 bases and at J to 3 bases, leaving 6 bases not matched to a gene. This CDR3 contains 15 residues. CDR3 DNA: TGTGCCAGCTCGCGACAGGGGGAGATCAATCAGCCCCAGCATTTT. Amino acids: CASSRQGEINQPQHF.